Following are 16 T cell receptor beta chains from one sample sequenced in a study of preoperative IRX-2 immunotherapy in early breast cancer (dated by TCRdb to between 2018 and 2021). Library creation used the immunoSEQ multiplex PCR assay. This is the immuneACCESS table as TCRdb keeps it, with only in-frame sequences that have V and J called. A part of the clones is gone; compared with another copy, unresolved V genes explain less than half, and the rest is unexplained. This sample has about 23,000 clones in its table, and 80% to 90% of those were observed once. Together, the top ten hold roughly 10% of the sample. The label giving this sample's treatment or condition can be read as: preoperative locoregional IRX-2 cytokine immunotherapy. Sequences were derived from tumor tissue, sampled after IRX-2 immunotherapy. The receptors originated from a human donor with breast cancer.

The chain joins TRBV19 to TRBJ2-7, with D perhaps matching TRBD1 (5 bases). This CDR3 comprises 18 residues. Germline values: CDR1 LNHDA, CDR2 SQIVND (reference sequence). V was shortened by 1 base and J by 1 base, with 20 bases between the two germline ends. CDR3 in DNA: TGTGCCAGTAGTATAGCCCTTGTAACAGGTGGGGCGTCCTACGAGCAGTACTTC. Amino acid sequence: CASSIALVTGGASYEQYF.

In this sample, this clone turned up once. The chain carries TRBV6-4 and TRBJ2-2, with no clear D. This CDR3 is 16 amino acids long. Trimming cost V 0 bases and J 0 bases, with 8 bases left between them. CDR1 is MRHNA and CDR2 is SNTAGT in the germline V gene. The CDR3 region has the DNA TGTGCCAGCAGTGACTCTCCAGACACGAACACCGGGGAGCTGTTTTTT. Translation gives CASSDSPDTNTGELFF.

The rearrangement links TRBV5-1 to TRBJ2-1; TRBD2 is a possible D gene (7 bases). V was clipped by 6 bases and J by 3 bases, with 19 bases between them. CDR3 length: 16 residues. Germline CDR1 reads SGHRS; CDR2 reads YFSETQ. The CDR3 is CASTFEGGGGYNEQFF. The DNA for the CDR3 is TGCGCCAGCACTTTCGAGGGGGGCGGGGGCTACAATGAGCAGTTCTTC.

The chain employs TRBV18 and TRBJ1-1; no reliable D call. This CDR3 has 15 amino acids. Trimming removed 2 bases from V and 6 bases from J, with 16 bases in between. Germline-derived CDR1 and CDR2 are KGHSH and LQKENI. The chain's CDR3 is CASSPSARARAEAFF. CDR3 DNA: TGTGCCAGCTCACCATCGGCTAGGGCGAGAGCTGAAGCTTTCTTT.

The chain couples TRBV2 to TRBJ1-1; TRBD1 might be the D (5 bases). The CDR3 has 13 amino acids. Trimming left V 8 bases short and J 0 bases short, with 10 bases between. Germline CDR1 reads SNHLY; CDR2 reads FYNNEI. Here the CDR3 DNA reads TGTGCCAGCGTGGGACCGATGAACACTGAAGCTTTCTTT. Amino acid sequence: CASVGPMNTEAFF. The whole variable domain, filled in from reference TRBV2 and TRBJ1-1, reads EPEVTQTPSHQVTQMGQEVILRCVPISNHLYFYWYRQILGQKVEFLVSFYNNEISEKSEIFDDQFSVERPDGSNFTLKIRSTKLEDSAMYFCASVGPMNTEAFFGQGTRLTVV.

This rearrangement joins TRBV10-2 to TRBJ2-7; the D gene is possibly TRBD2 (5 bases). Germline CDR1 reads WSHSY; CDR2 reads SAAADI. This CDR3 has 12 amino acids. V lost 4 bases, J lost 6 bases, and 10 bases lay in between. The CDR3 DNA follows: TGCGCCAGCAGTGGGGCGGGCGTCGAGCAGTACTTC. It is translated as CASSGAGVEQYF.

J is TRBJ1-4 and V is TRBV5-1; D is perhaps TRBD1 (5 bases). The V end was cut by 0 bases, the J end by 8 bases, with 14 bases between. From germline, CDR1 is SGHRS and CDR2 YFSETQ. The CDR3 loop spans 15 amino acids. The CDR3 spells CASSLDEGRGEKLFF. The CDR3 DNA is TGCGCCAGCAGCTTGGATGAAGGGAGGGGAGAAAAACTGTTTTTT.

The chain uses TRBV5-3 and TRBJ2-7; D is uncertain. TRBV5-3 has ORF status, its function being uncertain. Trimming left V 0 bases short and J 9 bases short, with 4 bases between. The CDR3 has 10 residues. CDR3 in amino acids: CARSLVGQYF. The CDR3 coding sequence is TGTGCCAGAAGCTTGGTGGGGCAGTACTTC.

V gene TRBV7-2 combines with J gene TRBJ2-5, with TRBD1 as a possible D gene (5 bases). The J call may be mistaken, given a closer DNA end match to TRBJ2-7. Germline values: CDR1 SGHTA, CDR2 FQGNSA. The CDR3 has 14 amino acids. CDR3 DNA sequence: TGTGCCAGCAGCCACTCCTCAGGGATGGGCGAGCAGTACTTC. Residues: CASSHSSGMGEQYF.

The chain uses TRBV5-4 and TRBJ2-7; maybe TRBD2 (6 bases). Trimming removed 1 base from V and 3 bases from J, with 8 bases in between. Germline V gives CDR1 SGHNT, CDR2 YYREEE (reference sequence). The CDR3 length is 13 residues. This CDR3 is CASSLSSGYEQYF. CDR3 DNA: TGTGCCAGCAGCTTGAGTAGCGGCTACGAGCAGTACTTC.

This chain joins TRBV6-5 and TRBJ2-3; D perhaps matches TRBD2 (6 bases). The CDR3 is 15 amino acids. Trimming removed 2 bases from V and 1 base from J, with 10 bases in between. Germline V CDR1 and CDR2: MNHEY, SVGAGI. The CDR3 reads CASSYTGGGTDTQYF. The DNA for the CDR3 is TGTGCCAGCAGTTACACAGGAGGGGGCACAGATACGCAGTATTTT.

The gene calls are TRBV9 and TRBJ2-5; a weak D match, TRBD2 (7 bases). The CDR3 loop spans 13 amino acids. Germline CDR1 and CDR2: SGDLS and YYNGEE. V was clipped by 7 bases and J by 2 bases, with 12 bases between them. CDR3 nucleotide sequence: TGTGCCAGCGGGGGGGGGCTACAAGAGACCCAGTACTTC. This gives the protein CASGGGLQETQYF.

The V and J genes are TRBV19 and TRBJ1-2, with D unclear. V was pared by 3 bases and J by 1 base, with 9 bases between. Germline CDR1 reads LNHDA; CDR2 reads SQIVND (reference sequence). The CDR3 loop spans 14 amino acids. The CDR3 sequence: CASSIGRLNYGYTF. As DNA, the CDR3 is TGTGCCAGTAGTATTGGCAGACTTAACTATGGCTACACCTTC.

This chain links TRBV7-9 with TRBJ2-7; D not resolved. This CDR3 is 16 amino acids long. Per germline, CDR1 SEHNR and CDR2 FQNEAQ (reference sequence). V was clipped by 5 bases and J by 3 bases, with 20 bases between them. CDR3 in DNA: TGTGCCAGCAGCCCCAGCTTCCGTGCCGGCAGCTACGAGCAGTACTTC. This translates into CASSPSFRAGSYEQYF.

This clone was recorded only once. The chain couples TRBV28 to TRBJ1-2, with D unclear. V lost 4 bases to trimming and J lost 5 bases, with 5 bases between them. Germline CDR1 and CDR2: MDHEN and SYDVKM. This CDR3 contains 11 residues. In nucleotides, the CDR3 is TGTGCCAGCAGTTACATTTATGGCTACACCTTC. Amino acid sequence: CASSYIYGYTF.

This clone was counted a single time. The genes are TRBV10-2 and TRBJ1-5; the D is unclear. Trimming left V 5 bases short and J 0 bases short, with 11 bases between. The CDR3 runs to 15 residues. CDR1 and CDR2 from the germline V gene are WSHSY and SAAADI. CDR3: CASSRAKDSNQPQHF. CDR3 coding DNA: TGCGCCAGCAGTCGTGCCAAGGATAGCAATCAGCCCCAGCATTTT.